The entry below describes one T cell receptor beta chain. These data are taken from a study of blood T cell repertoires in COVID-19. For the study at large: From the United States, Italy and Spain came samples of acute and convalescent COVID-19.

As originally analysed: Cell counts per sample came from amplifying reference gene primers. The assay was immunoSEQ multiplex PCR, and TCRdb's table has in-frame clones only and misses some. The V and J calls and clone size come from that table; D and trimming were worked out from the DNA. This sample carries around 200,000 clones, 70% to 90% of them seen once, and the ten largest clones take 10% to 15%. This sequence was found in a woman aged 18-29 years who had recovered from COVID-19. The sequencing sample was made of peripheral blood.

CDR3 in DNA: TGTGCCAGCAGTCATATCCGGGACAAGAATCAGCCCCAGCATTTT. Protein product: CASSHIRDKNQPQHF. The V and J genes are TRBV6-6 and TRBJ1-5, with D possibly being TRBD1 (6 bases). The CDR3 spans 15 residues. Trimming took off 5 bases at V and 4 bases at J, with 15 bases between the two ends. CDR1 is MNHNY, CDR2 SVGAGI, per germline (reference sequence).